Listed here are 30 T cell receptor beta chains from one sample, sequenced in a study of T cells after yellow fever vaccination. MiXCR, run by TCRdb on the 5' RACE reads, gives a single entry per CDR3 protein. Among some 300,000 distinct CDR3 sequences, roughly 8.6% were seen once, and the ten largest hold approximately 18%. Sequencing used PBMCs, obtained roughly seven weeks after the first yellow fever vaccination. The receptors come from a man between 18 and 29 years old who received the YFV17D yellow fever vaccine.

This clonotype was found a few times. The rearrangement joins TRBV20-1 to TRBJ2-3; unclear D gene. The CDR3 sequence is 14 residues long. With 3 bases removed from V and 2 bases from J, the gap between germline ends came to 12 bases. Germline V CDR1 and CDR2: DFQATT, SNEGSKA (reference sequence). The CDR3 is CSASGRTTTDTQYF. CDR3 bases: TGCAGTGCTAGCGGCAGGACGACCACAGATACGCAGTATTTT.

This clonotype was recorded at least ten times. The chain is built from TRBV24-1 and TRBJ2-2, with a tentative D call TRBD2 (7 bases). This CDR3 spans 14 amino acids. CDR1 is KGHDR, CDR2 SFDVKD, per germline. The germline V and J ends were trimmed by 9 bases and 2 bases, with 12 bases remaining between them. Written as DNA, the CDR3 is TGTGCCACCGAGGGCGGGGGCAACACCGGGGAGCTGTTTTTT. Translating it yields CATEGGGNTGELFF.

With respect to this clonotype: A much larger clone differs from this one at a single base, so this may be a read error. The CDR3 loop reads CASNLAFGQPQHF. Written as DNA, the CDR3 is TGTGCTAGCAACTTAGCGTTCGGGCAGCCCCAGCATTTT. V and J are TRBV7-7 and TRBJ1-5; D call uncertain. Germline CDR1 is SSHAT and CDR2 is FNYEAQ (reference sequence). The CDR3 is 13 residues long.

This clonotype occurred a few times. The genes are TRBV4-3 and TRBJ1-1; 9 bases map to TRBD1. CDR3 size: 14 residues. The germline gives CDR1 LGHNA, CDR2 YSLEER. J was trimmed by 7 bases and V by 0 bases; bases with no gene match: 3. CDR3 DNA sequence: TGCGCCAGCAGCCAAGACCCGACAGGGGGTGAAGCTTTCTTT. Translated, it gives CASSQDPTGGEAFF.

J is TRBJ1-4 and V is TRBV6-5; a weak D match, TRBD1 (5 bases). With 8 bases removed from V and 8 bases from J, the gap between germline ends came to 9 bases. Germline V CDR1 and CDR2: MNHEY, SVGAGI. CDR3 length: 11 amino acids. The CDR3 region is CASRGGEKLFF. The CDR3 DNA reads as TGTGCCAGCCGCGGGGGGGAAAAACTGTTTTTT.

In this sample, this clonotype turned up a few times. V and J are TRBV12-3 or TRBV12-4 and TRBJ2-5, with 9 bases identical to TRBD2. The CDR3 covers 16 residues. Losses at the gene ends were 3 bases for V and 0 bases for J; bases not matched to a gene: 5. DNA for the CDR3: TGTGCCAGCAGTTTGGAGCGGGGGGCCAACCAAGAGACCCAGTACTTC. This encodes CASSLERGANQETQYF.

This clonotype was recorded at least ten times. The CDR3 sequence: CAIDGTGELFF. CDR3 in DNA: TGTGCCATTGATGGCACCGGGGAGCTGTTTTTT. The genes are TRBV6-1 and TRBJ2-2; no definite D call. There are 11 residues in the CDR3. Looked up from germline, CDR1 is MNHNS and CDR2 is SASEGT. Between the trimmed V and J ends, which lost 10 bases and 4 bases, there was a span of 7 bases.

This clonotype was seen a handful of times. The V gene is TRBV12-3 or TRBV12-4, the J gene TRBJ1-2; unclear D gene. Trimming shortened V by 5 bases and J by 8 bases, and 12 bases separated the two germline ends. The CDR3 totals 12 residues. The CDR3 DNA sequence: TGTGCCAGCAGTCGGCTTTTCGCGGGCTACACCTTC. Amino acids: CASSRLFAGYTF.

The V and J genes are TRBV7-2 and TRBJ2-1; D is possibly TRBD1 (5 bases). Looked up from germline, CDR1 is SGHTA and CDR2 is FQGNSA. The V and J ends lost 2 bases and 5 bases respectively, with 19 bases between them. The CDR3 loop spans 17 amino acids. The CDR3 sequence is CASSLPNYRTPNNEQFF. CDR3 coding DNA: TGTGCCAGCAGCTTACCTAATTACAGGACCCCAAACAATGAGCAGTTCTTC.

This clonotype was detected only a few times. J is TRBJ2-1 and V is TRBV25-1; D tentatively reads TRBD1 or TRBD2 (5 bases each). CDR3 size: 13 residues. CDR1 and CDR2 (germline): MGHDK, SYGVNS. Deletions cut 7 bases from V and 10 bases from J, with 17 bases between. Here the CDR3 DNA reads TGTGCCAGCAAGTCCGGGACCCCGAGGGAGCAGTTCTTC. Translated: CASKSGTPREQFF.

This sequence joins TRBV5-1 and TRBJ2-1, with 14 nucleotides matching TRBD2. The germline V gene encodes CDR1 SGHRS and CDR2 YFSETQ. The CDR3 loop spans 15 amino acids. The V gene end was trimmed by 4 bases and the J gene end by 7 bases; junction bases not matched to a gene: 4. The DNA for the CDR3 is TGCGCCAGCAGCGCACGGACTAGCGGGGGGAATGAGCAGTTCTTC. Translating gives CASSARTSGGNEQFF.

The J gene is TRBJ1-4, the V gene TRBV7-3; D perhaps matches TRBD1 (5 bases). This CDR3 region has 15 residues. Germline V CDR1 and CDR2: SGHTA, FQGTGA. V dropped 0 bases and J dropped 3 bases, with 8 bases sitting between them. The CDR3: CASSLTGVSNEKLFF. CDR3 nucleotide sequence: TGTGCCAGCAGCTTAACGGGGGTTTCTAATGAAAAACTGTTTTTT.

This clonotype appeared a few times. CDR3 amino acids: CASSQLGGADTQYF. CDR3 nucleotides: TGTGCCAGCAGCCAATTGGGGGGAGCAGATACGCAGTATTTT. The genes are TRBV7-2 and TRBJ2-3; a weak D match, TRBD2 (6 bases). CDR3 length: 14 residues. Deletions cut 5 bases from V and 4 bases from J, with 13 bases between. Germline CDR1 and CDR2: SGHTA and FQGNSA.

In this sample, this clonotype turned up a few times. This chain links TRBV15 with TRBJ2-3; TRBD2 matches 9 bases. Germline values: CDR1 LNHNV, CDR2 YYDKDF (reference sequence). J was trimmed by 3 bases and V by 7 bases; bases with no gene match: 11. CDR3 length equals 16 residues. The CDR3 protein is CATKEPIAGETDTQYF. The CDR3 DNA sequence: TGTGCCACCAAAGAACCAATAGCGGGGGAAACAGATACGCAGTATTTT.

This clonotype showed up many times. The chain combines TRBV12-3 or TRBV12-4 with TRBJ2-7; 10 nucleotides line up with TRBD1. J gave up 12 bases and V 7 bases, and 15 bases lay outside the gene matches. The CDR3 is 14 amino acids. CDR3 DNA sequence: TGTGCCAGCACCCCGACAGGGGGCCACCTTGGCCCGTACTTC. Protein: CASTPTGGHLGPYF.

This clonotype was seen more than once but under ten times. The rearrangement joins TRBV20-1 to TRBJ2-5; D is possibly TRBD1 or TRBD2 (5 bases each). The CDR3 loop spans 14 amino acids. Trimming shortened V by 0 bases and J by 7 bases, and 15 bases separated the two germline ends. CDR1 and CDR2 (germline): DFQATT, SNEGSKA (reference sequence). The CDR3 sequence: CSARDEGRDGTQYF. DNA of the CDR3: TGCAGTGCTAGAGATGAGGGCAGGGACGGGACCCAGTACTTC.

The chain couples TRBV11-3 to TRBJ2-1; tentatively, D is TRBD2 (5 bases). The V gene's germline CDR1 is SGHNT and CDR2 YENEEA. The CDR3 consists of 12 residues. V dropped 5 bases and J dropped 3 bases, with 5 bases sitting between them. CDR3 DNA: TGTGCCAGCAGCCGGGACTACAATGAGCAGTTCTTC. Protein sequence: CASSRDYNEQFF.

In DNA form, the CDR3 reads TGTGCCAGCAGCTTAGAGCATTCCTACGAGCAGTACTTC. Translation: CASSLEHSYEQYF. J is TRBJ2-7 and V is TRBV7-2; D is unclear. CDR1 is SGHTA, CDR2 FQGNSA, per germline. Deletions cut 1 base from V and 1 base from J, with 5 bases between. This CDR3 spans 13 amino acids.

The chain carries TRBV20-1 and TRBJ2-7; TRBD1 agrees at 8 bases. V gave up 1 base and J gave up 4 bases; unmatched junction bases: 12. This CDR3 is 16 amino acids long. Germline V gene lookup returns CDR1 DFQATT and CDR2 SNEGSKA (reference sequence). The CDR3 sequence is CSARGAGGDRLYEQYF. In DNA form, the CDR3 reads TGCAGTGCTAGAGGGGCCGGCGGGGACAGGCTGTACGAGCAGTACTTC.

This clonotype appeared a few times. The chain employs TRBV5-5 and TRBJ1-2; D gene uncertain. This CDR3 has 12 amino acids. The germline V gene encodes CDR1 SGHKS and CDR2 YYEKEE (reference sequence). Trimming removed 2 bases at V and 8 bases at J, with 10 bases between. The CDR3 loop reads CASSFTLGGYTF. CDR3 coding DNA: TGTGCCAGCAGCTTTACACTCGGGGGCTACACCTTC. The entire variable domain, with the rest obtained from reference TRBV5-5 and TRBJ1-2, is as follows: DAGVTQSPTHLIKTRGQQVTLRCSPISGHKSVSWYQQVLGQGPQFIFQYYEKEERGRGNFPDRFSARQFPNYSSELNVNALLLGDSALYLCASSFTLGGYTFGSGTRLTVV.

This clonotype was seen many times. The CDR3 DNA follows: TGCAGTGCGAGTGAAGGGGTTCAGCCCCAGCATTTT. The encoded protein is CSASEGVQPQHF. The rearrangement links TRBV20-1 to TRBJ1-5; possibly TRBD1 for D (5 bases). The CDR3 is made up of 12 amino acids. Trimming pared 6 bases from V and 6 bases from J, leaving 12 bases between. CDR1 and CDR2 (germline): DFQATT, SNEGSKA (reference sequence).

This clonotype was seen a few times. The V call is TRBV5-1, the J call TRBJ2-1, with TRBD2 matching 9 bases. From germline, CDR1 is SGHRS and CDR2 YFSETQ. V was clipped by 3 bases and J by 5 bases; unmatched bases: 3. CDR3 length equals 14 residues. The CDR3 here is CASSSGGGDNEQFF. Here the CDR3 DNA reads TGCGCCAGCAGCTCGGGCGGGGGGGACAATGAGCAGTTCTTC.

This clonotype was counted a few times. This rearrangement joins TRBV6-5 to TRBJ2-3; D not resolved. CDR3 size: 17 residues. V was clipped by 0 bases and J by 3 bases, with 16 bases between them. Germline CDR1 and CDR2: MNHEY and SVGAGI. CDR3 nucleotides: TGTGCCAGCAGTTACTCGATTCCGCTAGTAGGAACAGATACGCAGTATTTT. Encoded protein: CASSYSIPLVGTDTQYF.

In its sample, this clonotype was seen a few times. J is TRBJ1-5 and V is TRBV4-2; 8 bases agree with TRBD1. Germline CDR1 reads LGHNA; CDR2 reads YNFKEQ. The ends lost 3 bases at V and 8 bases at J; junction bases unmatched: 9. The CDR3 covers 15 residues. The CDR3 loop is CASSQSQGAFKPQHF. The CDR3 DNA is TGTGCCAGCAGCCAGAGTCAGGGGGCATTTAAGCCCCAGCATTTT.

This chain connects TRBV4-3 to TRBJ2-7; 10 nucleotides agree with TRBD2. V lost 2 bases, J lost 2 bases, and 9 bases stayed unmatched. Germline V gene lookup returns CDR1 LGHNA and CDR2 YSLEER. The CDR3 extends over 17 amino acids. CDR3 coding DNA: TGCGCCAGCAGCCAAACTCATTTTGGACTAGCGGCCTACGAGCAGTACTTC. Its translation is CASSQTHFGLAAYEQYF.

The chain joins TRBV10-3 to TRBJ2-7; TRBD1 matches at 7 bases. The germline CDR1 and CDR2 sequences are ENHRY and SYGVKD. V was clipped by 0 bases and J by 5 bases; unmatched bases: 4. The CDR3 sequence is 14 residues long. The CDR3 is CAISESTGSHEQYF. CDR3 DNA: TGTGCCATCAGTGAGTCGACAGGGTCCCACGAGCAGTACTTC.

The chain has TRBV20-1 and TRBJ2-1; no firm D call. The V gene's germline CDR1 is DFQATT and CDR2 SNEGSKA (reference sequence). V lost 1 base and J 0 bases, leaving 10 bases between the germline ends. This CDR3 is 15 amino acids long. This CDR3 reads CSARAQLISYNEQFF. DNA of the CDR3: TGCAGTGCTAGAGCTCAGCTGATCTCCTACAATGAGCAGTTCTTC.

This clonotype was seen just once. V usage is TRBV7-9 and J usage is TRBJ2-7; D remains ambiguous. The CDR3 length is 14 residues. V was clipped by 3 bases and J by 3 bases, with 12 bases between them. Per the germline V gene, CDR1 is SEHNR and CDR2 is FQNEAQ (reference sequence). The CDR3 loop is CASSFYTDHYEQYV. CDR3 nucleotide sequence: TGTGCCAGCAGCTTTTATACAGATCACTACGAGCAGTACGTC.

This clonotype was seen a handful of times. This sequence joins TRBV5-1 and TRBJ1-1; possibly TRBD1 for D (5 bases). The CDR3 is 11 amino acids. V was clipped by 5 bases and J by 6 bases, with 8 bases between them. Germline loops: CDR1 SGHRS, CDR2 YFSETQ. The CDR3 sequence is CASSMGPEAFF. CDR3 nucleotides: TGCGCCAGCAGTATGGGGCCTGAAGCTTTCTTT.

This clonotype was detected a few times. The CDR3 region is CASSPDVGRETQYF. Here the CDR3 DNA reads TGTGCCAGCTCACCAGACGTGGGCCGGGAGACCCAGTACTTC. This chain links TRBV18 with TRBJ2-5; D gene ambiguous. The CDR3 is made up of 14 amino acids. CDR1 is KGHSH, CDR2 LQKENI, per germline. V was shortened by 2 bases and J by 5 bases, with 12 bases between the two germline ends. The variable domain in full, with the rest retrieved from reference TRBV18 and TRBJ2-5, is NAGVMQNPRHLVRRRGQEARLRCSPMKGHSHVYWYRQLPEEGLKFMVYLQKENIIDESGMPKERFSAEFPKEGPSILRIQQVVRGDSAAYFCASSPDVGRETQYFGPGTRLLVL.